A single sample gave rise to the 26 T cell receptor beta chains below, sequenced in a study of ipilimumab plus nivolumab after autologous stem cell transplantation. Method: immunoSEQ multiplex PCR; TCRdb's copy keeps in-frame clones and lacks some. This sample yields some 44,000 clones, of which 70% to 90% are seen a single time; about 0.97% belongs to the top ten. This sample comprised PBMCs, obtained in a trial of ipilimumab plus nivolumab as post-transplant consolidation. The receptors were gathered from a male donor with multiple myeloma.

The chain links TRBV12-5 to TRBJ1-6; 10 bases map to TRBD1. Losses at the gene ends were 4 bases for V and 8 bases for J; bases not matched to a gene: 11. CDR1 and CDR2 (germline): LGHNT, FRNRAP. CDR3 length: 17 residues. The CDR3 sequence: CASGWVPGQGSDSPLHF. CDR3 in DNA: TGTGCTAGTGGTTGGGTACCGGGACAGGGGTCGGATTCACCCCTCCACTTT.

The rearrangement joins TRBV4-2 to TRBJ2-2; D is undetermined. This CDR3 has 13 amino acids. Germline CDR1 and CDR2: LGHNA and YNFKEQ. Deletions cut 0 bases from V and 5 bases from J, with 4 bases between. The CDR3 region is CASSQDPTGELFF. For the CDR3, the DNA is TGTGCCAGCAGCCAAGATCCTACCGGGGAGCTGTTTTTT.

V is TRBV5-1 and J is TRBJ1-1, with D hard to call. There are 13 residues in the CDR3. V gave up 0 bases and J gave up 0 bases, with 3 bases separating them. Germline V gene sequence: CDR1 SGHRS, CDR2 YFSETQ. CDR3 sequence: CASSLEVNTEAFF. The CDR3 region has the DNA TGCGCCAGCAGCTTGGAAGTGAACACTGAAGCTTTCTTT.

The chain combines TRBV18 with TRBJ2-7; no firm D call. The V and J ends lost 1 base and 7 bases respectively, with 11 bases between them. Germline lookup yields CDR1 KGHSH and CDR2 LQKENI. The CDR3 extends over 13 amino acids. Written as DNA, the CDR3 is TGTGCCAGCTCACCACAGGAGCTTGGGGAGCAGTACTTC. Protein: CASSPQELGEQYF.

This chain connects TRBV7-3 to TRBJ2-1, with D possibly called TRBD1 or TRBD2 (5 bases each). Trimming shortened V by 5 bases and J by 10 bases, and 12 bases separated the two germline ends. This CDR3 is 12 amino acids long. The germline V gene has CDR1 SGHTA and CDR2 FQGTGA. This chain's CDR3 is CASSPPRGEQFF. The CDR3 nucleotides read TGTGCCAGCAGCCCCCCCCGGGGCGAGCAGTTCTTC.

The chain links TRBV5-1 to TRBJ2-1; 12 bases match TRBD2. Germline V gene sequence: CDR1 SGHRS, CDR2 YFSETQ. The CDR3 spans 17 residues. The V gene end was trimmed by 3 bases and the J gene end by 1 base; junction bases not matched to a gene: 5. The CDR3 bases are TGCGCCAGCAGCTCCGGACTAGCGGGGTCATCCTACAATGAGCAGTTCTTC. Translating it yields CASSSGLAGSSYNEQFF. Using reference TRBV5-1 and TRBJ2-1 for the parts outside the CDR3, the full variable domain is KAGVTQTPRYLIKTRGQQVTLSCSPISGHRSVSWYQQTPGQGLQFLFEYFSETQRNKGNFPGRFSGRQFSNSRSEMNVSTLELGDSALYLCASSSGLAGSSYNEQFFGPGTRLTVL.

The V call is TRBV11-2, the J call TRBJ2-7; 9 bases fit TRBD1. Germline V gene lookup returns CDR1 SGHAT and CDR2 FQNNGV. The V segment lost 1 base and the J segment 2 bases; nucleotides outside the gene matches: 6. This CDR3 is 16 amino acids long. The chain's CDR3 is CASSLGRDRVPYEQYF. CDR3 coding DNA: TGTGCCAGCAGCTTAGGAAGGGACAGGGTTCCCTACGAGCAGTACTTC.

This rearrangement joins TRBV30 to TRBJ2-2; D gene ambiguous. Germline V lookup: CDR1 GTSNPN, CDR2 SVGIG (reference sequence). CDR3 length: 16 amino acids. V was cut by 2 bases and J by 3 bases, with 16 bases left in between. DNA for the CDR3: TGTGCCTGGAGTTTCAGCAGGAGCCGTTACACCGGGGAGCTGTTTTTT. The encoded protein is CAWSFSRSRYTGELFF.

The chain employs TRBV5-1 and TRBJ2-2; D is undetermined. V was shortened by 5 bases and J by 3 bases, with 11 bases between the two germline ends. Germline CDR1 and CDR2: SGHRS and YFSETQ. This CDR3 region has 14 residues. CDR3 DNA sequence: TGCGCCAGCAGATGGTCGCCGGACACCGGGGAGCTGTTTTTT. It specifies CASRWSPDTGELFF.

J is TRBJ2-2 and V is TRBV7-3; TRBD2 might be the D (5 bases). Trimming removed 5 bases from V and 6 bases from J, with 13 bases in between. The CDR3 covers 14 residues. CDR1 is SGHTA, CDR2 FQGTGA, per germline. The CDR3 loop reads CASSPRPEAGELFF. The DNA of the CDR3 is TGTGCCAGCAGCCCGCGGCCGGAGGCCGGGGAGCTGTTTTTT.

CDR3 amino acids: CASSPGDGHTDTQYF. The CDR3 DNA sequence: TGCGCCAGCAGCCCGGGGGACGGGCACACAGATACGCAGTATTTT. The chain carries TRBV5-1 and TRBJ2-3, with a tentative D call TRBD2 (6 bases). Looked up from germline, CDR1 is SGHRS and CDR2 is YFSETQ. Trimming stripped 4 bases from V and 2 bases from J, with 14 bases between. The CDR3 has 15 residues.

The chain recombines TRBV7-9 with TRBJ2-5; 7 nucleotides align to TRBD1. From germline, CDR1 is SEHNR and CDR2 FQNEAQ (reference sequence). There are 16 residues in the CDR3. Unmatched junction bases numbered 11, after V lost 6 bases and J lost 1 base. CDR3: CASRPSGQTPQETQYF. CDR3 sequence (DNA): TGTGCCAGCAGACCATCGGGACAGACCCCCCAAGAGACCCAGTACTTC.

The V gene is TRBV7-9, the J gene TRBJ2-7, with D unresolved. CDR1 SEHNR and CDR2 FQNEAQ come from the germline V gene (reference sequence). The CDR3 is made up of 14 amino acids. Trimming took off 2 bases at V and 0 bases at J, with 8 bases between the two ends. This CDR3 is CASSLSPTSYEQYF. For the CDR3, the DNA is TGTGCCAGCAGCTTATCTCCCACCTCCTACGAGCAGTACTTC.

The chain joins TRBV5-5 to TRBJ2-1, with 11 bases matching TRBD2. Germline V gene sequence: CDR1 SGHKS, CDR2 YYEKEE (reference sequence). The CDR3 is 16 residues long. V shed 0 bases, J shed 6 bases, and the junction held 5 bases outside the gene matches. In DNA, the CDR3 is TGTGCCAGCAGCTTGGGACTAGCGGGACCCTTCAATGAGCAGTTCTTC. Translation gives CASSLGLAGPFNEQFF.

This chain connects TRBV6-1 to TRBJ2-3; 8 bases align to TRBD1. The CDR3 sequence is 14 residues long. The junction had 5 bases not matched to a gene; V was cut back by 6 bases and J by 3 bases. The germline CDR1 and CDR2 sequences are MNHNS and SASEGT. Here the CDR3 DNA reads TGTGCCAGCAGCCCCGGGACAGGAACAGATACGCAGTATTTT. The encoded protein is CASSPGTGTDTQYF.

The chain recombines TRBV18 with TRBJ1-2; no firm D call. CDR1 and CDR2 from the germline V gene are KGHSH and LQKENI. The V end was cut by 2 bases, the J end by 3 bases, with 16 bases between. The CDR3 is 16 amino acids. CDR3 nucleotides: TGTGCCAGCTCACCATCCCCCCCTCAGGAGGACTATGGCTACACCTTC. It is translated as CASSPSPPQEDYGYTF.

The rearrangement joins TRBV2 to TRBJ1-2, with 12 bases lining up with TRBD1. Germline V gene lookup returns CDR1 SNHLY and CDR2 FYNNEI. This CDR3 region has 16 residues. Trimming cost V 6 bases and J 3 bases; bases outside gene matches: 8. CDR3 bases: TGTGCCAGCAGAGGGACAGGGGGCATTGGGTACTATGGCTACACCTTC. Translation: CASRGTGGIGYYGYTF.

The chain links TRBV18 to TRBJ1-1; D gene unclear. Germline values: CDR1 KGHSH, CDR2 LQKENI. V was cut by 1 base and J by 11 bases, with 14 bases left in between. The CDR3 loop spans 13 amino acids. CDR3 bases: TGTGCCAGCTCACCACGTGCGGAGGACGGTGCTTTCTTT. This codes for CASSPRAEDGAFF.

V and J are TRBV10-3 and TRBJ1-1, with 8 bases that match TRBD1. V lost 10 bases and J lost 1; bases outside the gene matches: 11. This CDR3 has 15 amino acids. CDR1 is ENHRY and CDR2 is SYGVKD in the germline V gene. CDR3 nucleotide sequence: TGTGCCACAGAATTTGCAGGGGGCAGGAACACTGAAGCTTTCTTT. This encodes CATEFAGGRNTEAFF.

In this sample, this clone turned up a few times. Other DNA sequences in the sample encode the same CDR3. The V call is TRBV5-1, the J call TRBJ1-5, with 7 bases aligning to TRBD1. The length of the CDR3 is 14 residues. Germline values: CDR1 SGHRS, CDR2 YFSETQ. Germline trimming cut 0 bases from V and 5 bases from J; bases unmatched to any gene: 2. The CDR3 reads CASSLGQGDQPQHF. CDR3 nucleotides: TGCGCCAGCAGCTTGGGACAGGGCGATCAGCCCCAGCATTTT.

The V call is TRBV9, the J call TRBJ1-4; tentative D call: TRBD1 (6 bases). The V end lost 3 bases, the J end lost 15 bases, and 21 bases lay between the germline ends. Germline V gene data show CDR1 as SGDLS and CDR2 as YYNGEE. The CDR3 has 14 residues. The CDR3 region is CASSAGTGTRRMFF. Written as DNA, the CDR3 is TGTGCCAGCAGCGCCGGTACAGGGACCCGCCGTATGTTTTTT.

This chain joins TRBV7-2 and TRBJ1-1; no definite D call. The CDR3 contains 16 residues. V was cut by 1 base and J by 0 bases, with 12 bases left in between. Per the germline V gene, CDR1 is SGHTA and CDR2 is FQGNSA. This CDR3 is CASSLVRRYLNTEAFF. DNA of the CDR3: TGTGCCAGCAGCTTAGTCAGGCGTTACCTGAACACTGAAGCTTTCTTT.

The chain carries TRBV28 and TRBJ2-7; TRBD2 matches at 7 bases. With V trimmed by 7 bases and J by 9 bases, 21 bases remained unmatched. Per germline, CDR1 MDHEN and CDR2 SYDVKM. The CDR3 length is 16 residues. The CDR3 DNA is TGTGCCAGCATCTCTAGCGGCAGCCCCTCCCCTGAGGGGCAGTACTTC. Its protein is CASISSGSPSPEGQYF.

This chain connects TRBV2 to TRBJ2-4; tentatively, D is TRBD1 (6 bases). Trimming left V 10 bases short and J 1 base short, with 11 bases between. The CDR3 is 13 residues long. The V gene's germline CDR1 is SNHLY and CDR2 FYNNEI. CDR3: CATADRAKNIQYF. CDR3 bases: TGTGCCACCGCCGACAGGGCCAAAAACATTCAGTACTTC. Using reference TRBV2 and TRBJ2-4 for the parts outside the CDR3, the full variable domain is EPEVTQTPSHQVTQMGQEVILRCVPISNHLYFYWYRQILGQKVEFLVSFYNNEISEKSEIFDDQFSVERPDGSNFTLKIRSTKLEDSAMYFCATADRAKNIQYFGAGTRLSVL.

DNA for the CDR3: TGTGCCAGCAGGACAGACCGGACCGGGGAGCTGTTTTTT. Its protein product is CASRTDRTGELFF. This chain uses TRBV2 with TRBJ2-2, with D perhaps matching TRBD1 (5 bases). From germline, CDR1 is SNHLY and CDR2 FYNNEI. The CDR3 runs to 13 residues. Between the trimmed V and J ends, which lost 6 bases and 5 bases, there was a span of 10 bases.

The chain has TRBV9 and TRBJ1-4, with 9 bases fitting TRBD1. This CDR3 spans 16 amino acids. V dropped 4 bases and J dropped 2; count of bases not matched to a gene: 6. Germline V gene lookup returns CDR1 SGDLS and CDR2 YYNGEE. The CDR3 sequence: CASSQHTGGTNEKLFF. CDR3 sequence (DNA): TGTGCCAGCAGCCAACACACAGGGGGCACTAATGAAAAACTGTTTTTT.